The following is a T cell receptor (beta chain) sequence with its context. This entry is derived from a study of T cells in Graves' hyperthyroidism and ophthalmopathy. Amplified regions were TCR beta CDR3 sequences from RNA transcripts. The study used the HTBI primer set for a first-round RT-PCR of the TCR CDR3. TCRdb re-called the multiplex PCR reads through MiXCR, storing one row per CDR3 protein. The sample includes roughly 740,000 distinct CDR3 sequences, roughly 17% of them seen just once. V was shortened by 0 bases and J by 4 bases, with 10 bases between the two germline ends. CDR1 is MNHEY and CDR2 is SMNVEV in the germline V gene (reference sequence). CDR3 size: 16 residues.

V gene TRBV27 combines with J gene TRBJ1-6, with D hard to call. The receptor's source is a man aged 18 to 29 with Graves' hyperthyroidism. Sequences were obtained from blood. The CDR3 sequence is CASSLSLAAYNSPLHF. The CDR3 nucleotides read TGTGCCAGCAGTTTATCCTTGGCAGCTTATAATTCACCCCTCCACTTT.